A selection of T cell receptor beta chains follows, all from one sample in a study of cytomegalovirus exposure and HLA in healthy donors. Repertoires were generated with immunoSEQ multiplex PCR, while TCRdb's copy carries only in-frame clones and drops some. This sample has 200,000 or so clones, with 82% found just once. Material: PBMCs. All receptors come from a boy aged 2 to 10 in good health and CMV-seronegative. CDR3s include the opening cysteine and the closing phenylalanine or tryptophan. The order of the fields is CDR3 protein, CDR3 DNA, J gene, V gene, D gene, clone size. A D gene is named only where the DNA matches it firmly. Where a row states a size, it is once, few, many or the class of an expanded clone; other rows omit it.

CDR3: CASSYGAALGEQYF; DNA: TGTGCCAGCAGTTATGGGGCCGCCCTGGGCGAGCAGTACTTC; J: TRBJ2-7; V: TRBV6-5; D: NA; size: NA
CDR3: CAIPKGGTDTQYF; DNA: TGTGCCATCCCAAAGGGGGGCACAGATACGCAGTATTTT; J: TRBJ2-3; V: TRBV7-9; D: NA; size: NA
CDR3: CASSESPSGDTPSTDTQYF; DNA: TGTGCCAGCAGTGAAAGTCCTAGCGGGGACACCCCTAGCACAGATACGCAGTATTTT; J: TRBJ2-3; V: TRBV2; D: TRBD2; size: NA
CDR3: CASGETGWEYEQYF; DNA: TGTGCCAGCGGCGAGACAGGGTGGGAGTACGAGCAGTACTTC; J: TRBJ2-7; V: TRBV2; D: TRBD1; size: few
CDR3: CASSRQQGSRGYTF; DNA: TGTGCCAGCAGCCGTCAACAGGGGTCGAGGGGCTACACCTTC; J: TRBJ1-2; V: TRBV7-2; D: TRBD1; size: few
CDR3: CASSPMTLTDTQYF; DNA: TGTGCCAGCAGCCCCATGACACTCACAGATACGCAGTATTTT; J: TRBJ2-3; V: TRBV5-4; D: NA; size: NA
CDR3: CASSLAPDGLAGGRQYF; DNA: TGTGCCAGCAGCTTAGCCCCAGATGGACTAGCGGGGGGCCGGCAGTACTTC; J: TRBJ2-5; V: TRBV11-2; D: TRBD2; size: NA
CDR3: CASSPGTGGTSNQPQHF; DNA: TGTGCCAGCAGCCCAGGGACAGGGGGAACAAGCAATCAGCCCCAGCATTTT; J: TRBJ1-5; V: TRBV5-8; D: TRBD1; size: NA
CDR3: CASTIGVGFRTDTQYF; DNA: TGTGCCAGCACCATCGGGGTCGGGTTCCGCACAGATACGCAGTATTTT; J: TRBJ2-3; V: TRBV9; D: NA; size: NA
CDR3: CASSVEGTSTDTQYF; DNA: TGTGCCAGCAGCGTAGAAGGGACTAGCACAGATACGCAGTATTTT; J: TRBJ2-3; V: TRBV9; D: NA; size: NA
CDR3: CASSKMNRYPADSGANVLTF; DNA: TGTGCCAGCAGCAAAATGAACAGGTACCCGGCAGACTCTGGGGCCAACGTCCTGACTTTC; J: TRBJ2-6; V: TRBV21-1; D: NA; size: NA
CDR3: CAATGQGREQYF; DNA: TGTGCCGCAACCGGACAGGGCCGCGAGCAGTACTTC; J: TRBJ2-7; V: TRBV6-1; D: TRBD1; size: NA
CDR3: CASSSLDRGSYEQYF; DNA: TGTGCCAGCAGCTCTCTGGACAGGGGATCCTACGAGCAGTACTTC; J: TRBJ2-7; V: TRBV5-6; D: TRBD1; size: NA
CDR3: CASSLWGTGYEQYF; DNA: TGTGCCAGCAGCTTATGGGGGACAGGCTACGAGCAGTACTTC; J: TRBJ2-7; V: TRBV11-2; D: TRBD1; size: NA
CDR3: CASSRGTGGDGYTF; DNA: TGCGCCAGCAGCCGCGGGACAGGGGGCGATGGCTACACCTTC; J: TRBJ1-2; V: TRBV4-3; D: TRBD1; size: NA
CDR3: CASTPGRSSGNTIYF; DNA: TGTGCCAGCACCCCAGGCCGAAGCTCTGGAAACACCATATATTTT; J: TRBJ1-3; V: TRBV7-6; D: NA; size: once
CDR3: CASSLGGLAGSVGQYF; DNA: TGTGCCAGCAGCTTAGGGGGACTAGCGGGGTCCGTGGGGCAGTACTTC; J: TRBJ2-7; V: TRBV7-2; D: TRBD2; size: NA
CDR3: CASKRGSTDTQYF; DNA: TGTGCCAGTAAGCGGGGGAGCACAGATACGCAGTATTTT; J: TRBJ2-3; V: TRBV9; D: TRBD2; size: NA
CDR3: CASSPSGRNEQYF; DNA: TGTGCCAGCAGTCCTAGCGGCCGGAACGAGCAGTACTTC; J: TRBJ2-7; V: TRBV7-9; D: TRBD2; size: NA
CDR3: CATGLNTGELFF; DNA: TGTGCCACCGGACTAAACACCGGGGAGCTGTTTTTT; J: TRBJ2-2; V: TRBV7-6; D: NA; size: NA
CDR3: CASSQDNGYTEAFF; DNA: TGTGCCAGCAGCCAAGACAACGGGTACACTGAAGCTTTCTTT; J: TRBJ1-1; V: TRBV4-2; D: NA; size: NA
CDR3: CASSSGTSHNEQFF; DNA: TGCGCCAGCAGCTCCGGGACTAGTCACAATGAGCAGTTCTTC; J: TRBJ2-1; V: TRBV5-1; D: TRBD2; size: NA
CDR3: CASSEAGTGYTEAFF; DNA: TGTGCCAGCAGTGAGGCCGGGACAGGGTACACTGAAGCTTTCTTT; J: TRBJ1-1; V: TRBV5-6; D: TRBD1; size: once
CDR3: CASSPPGLLYEQYF; DNA: TGTGCCAGCTCACCACCGGGCTTACTCTACGAGCAGTACTTC; J: TRBJ2-7; V: TRBV18; D: NA; size: NA
CDR3: CASSLGGFGEKLFF; DNA: TGTGCCAGCAGCTTAGGAGGGTTCGGGGAAAAACTGTTTTTT; J: TRBJ1-4; V: TRBV7-9; D: NA; size: NA
CDR3: CASSLFQGTRVGNEQFF; DNA: TGCGCCAGCAGCTTGTTTCAGGGAACCCGTGTAGGCAATGAGCAGTTCTTC; J: TRBJ2-1; V: TRBV5-1; D: NA; size: NA
CDR3: CASSLLTGGPHGYTF; DNA: TGTGCCAGCAGCCTCCTTACGGGGGGACCCCATGGCTACACCTTC; J: TRBJ1-2; V: TRBV14; D: NA; size: NA
CDR3: CASSLAGLSYEQYF; DNA: TGTGCCAGCAGCTTGGCGGGTCTCTCCTACGAGCAGTACTTC; J: TRBJ2-7; V: TRBV5-6; D: NA; size: NA
CDR3: CAITEGQGDFGGYTF; DNA: TGTGCCATCACGGAGGGGCAGGGGGACTTTGGAGGCTACACCTTC; J: TRBJ1-2; V: TRBV10-3; D: TRBD1; size: NA
CDR3: CASSANLSSYNEQFF; DNA: TGTGCCAGCAGCGCCAACTTGAGCTCCTACAATGAGCAGTTCTTC; J: TRBJ2-1; V: TRBV9; D: NA; size: NA
CDR3: CASRKRNYGYTF; DNA: TGTGCCAGCAGGAAGAGAAACTATGGCTACACCTTC; J: TRBJ1-2; V: TRBV6-9; D: NA; size: NA
CDR3: CASSPGRGETQYF; DNA: TGTGCCAGCAGCCCCGGTCGGGGGGAGACCCAGTACTTC; J: TRBJ2-5; V: TRBV7-3; D: NA; size: NA
CDR3: CASSTGTRKETQYF; DNA: TGTGCCAGCAGTACCGGGACTAGGAAAGAGACCCAGTACTTC; J: TRBJ2-5; V: TRBV5-4; D: TRBD2; size: NA
CDR3: CASSQDIQGAGYEQYF; DNA: TGCGCCAGCAGCCAAGATATCCAGGGGGCAGGCTACGAGCAGTACTTC; J: TRBJ2-7; V: TRBV4-1; D: TRBD1; size: NA
CDR3: CASSDRPPKERHYEQYF; DNA: TGTGCCAGCAGTGACCGACCTCCCAAGGAAAGACACTACGAGCAGTACTTC; J: TRBJ2-7; V: TRBV6-1; D: NA; size: NA
CDR3: CASSLRSKGVSSYGYTF; DNA: TGTGCCAGCAGCTTACGTAGTAAAGGGGTGTCTAGCTATGGCTACACCTTC; J: TRBJ1-2; V: TRBV7-2; D: NA; size: once
CDR3: CASSSLAGGPRTLYNEQFF; DNA: TGTGCCAGCAGCTCACTAGCGGGGGGCCCCCGAACCCTCTACAATGAGCAGTTCTTC; J: TRBJ2-1; V: TRBV7-2; D: TRBD2; size: once
CDR3: CASRPRTANNYGYTF; DNA: TGTGCCAGCAGGCCCCGGACAGCGAATAACTATGGCTACACCTTC; J: TRBJ1-2; V: TRBV25-1; D: NA; size: NA
CDR3: CASSHEAIAGDPYEQYF; DNA: TGTGCCAGCAGCCACGAAGCAATAGCGGGGGACCCTTACGAGCAGTACTTC; J: TRBJ2-7; V: TRBV7-9; D: TRBD2; size: NA